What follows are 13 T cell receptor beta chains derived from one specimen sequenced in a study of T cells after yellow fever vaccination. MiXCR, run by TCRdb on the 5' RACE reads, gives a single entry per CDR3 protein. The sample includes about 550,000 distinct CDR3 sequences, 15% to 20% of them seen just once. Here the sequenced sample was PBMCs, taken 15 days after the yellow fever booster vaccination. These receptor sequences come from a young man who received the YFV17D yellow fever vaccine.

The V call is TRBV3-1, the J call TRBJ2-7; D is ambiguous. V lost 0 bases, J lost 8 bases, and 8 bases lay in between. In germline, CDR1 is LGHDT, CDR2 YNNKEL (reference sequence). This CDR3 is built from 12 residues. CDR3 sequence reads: CASSQDLRKQYF. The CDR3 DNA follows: TGTGCCAGCAGCCAAGATTTGAGAAAGCAGTACTTC.

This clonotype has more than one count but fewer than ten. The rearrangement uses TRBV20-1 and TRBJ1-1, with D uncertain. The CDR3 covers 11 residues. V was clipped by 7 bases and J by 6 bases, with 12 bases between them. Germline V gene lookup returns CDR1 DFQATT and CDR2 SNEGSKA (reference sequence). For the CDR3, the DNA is TGCAGTGTGGCGGGTGGCTCTGAAGCTTTCTTT. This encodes CSVAGGSEAFF.

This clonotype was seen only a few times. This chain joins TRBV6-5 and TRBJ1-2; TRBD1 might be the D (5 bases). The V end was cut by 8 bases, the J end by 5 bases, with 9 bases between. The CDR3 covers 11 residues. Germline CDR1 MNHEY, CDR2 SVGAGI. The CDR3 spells CASRGWYGYTF. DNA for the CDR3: TGTGCCAGCCGGGGCTGGTATGGCTACACCTTC.

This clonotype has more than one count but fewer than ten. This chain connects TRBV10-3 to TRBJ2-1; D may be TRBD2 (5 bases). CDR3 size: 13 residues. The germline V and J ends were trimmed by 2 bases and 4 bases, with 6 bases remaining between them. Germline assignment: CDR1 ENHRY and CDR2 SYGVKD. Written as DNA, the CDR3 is TGTGCCATCAGTGAGACTAGTTACAATGAGCAGTTCTTC. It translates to CAISETSYNEQFF.

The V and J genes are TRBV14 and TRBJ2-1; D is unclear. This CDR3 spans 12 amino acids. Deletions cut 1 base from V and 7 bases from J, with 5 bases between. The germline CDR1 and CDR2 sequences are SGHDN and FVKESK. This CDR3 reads CASSQGRNEQFF. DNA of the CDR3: TGTGCCAGCAGCCAAGGCCGGAATGAGCAGTTCTTC.

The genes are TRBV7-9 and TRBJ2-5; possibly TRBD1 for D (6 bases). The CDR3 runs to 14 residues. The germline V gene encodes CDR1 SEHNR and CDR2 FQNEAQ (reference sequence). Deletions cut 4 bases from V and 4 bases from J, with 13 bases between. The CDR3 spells CASSYMTGGETQYF. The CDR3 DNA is TGTGCCAGCAGCTACATGACAGGAGGAGAGACCCAGTACTTC.

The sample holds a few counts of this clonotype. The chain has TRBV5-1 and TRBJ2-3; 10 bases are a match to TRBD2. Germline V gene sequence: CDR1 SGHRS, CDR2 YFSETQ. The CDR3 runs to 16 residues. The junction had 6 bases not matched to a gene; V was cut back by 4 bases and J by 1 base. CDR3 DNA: TGCGCCAGCAGCCCCTCCGGACTAGCGGGCACAGATACGCAGTATTTT. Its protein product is CASSPSGLAGTDTQYF.

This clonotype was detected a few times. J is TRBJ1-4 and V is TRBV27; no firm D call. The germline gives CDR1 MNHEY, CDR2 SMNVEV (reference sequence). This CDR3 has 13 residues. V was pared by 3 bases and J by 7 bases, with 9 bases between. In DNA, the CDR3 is TGTGCCAGCAGTTTTCGGGGTGGTGAAAAACTGTTTTTT. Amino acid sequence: CASSFRGGEKLFF.

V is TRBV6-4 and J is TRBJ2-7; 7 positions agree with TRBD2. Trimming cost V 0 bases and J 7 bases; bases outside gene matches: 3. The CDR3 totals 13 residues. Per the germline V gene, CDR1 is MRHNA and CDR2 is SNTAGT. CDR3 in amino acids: CASSDSSGQEQYF. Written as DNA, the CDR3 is TGTGCCAGCAGTGACTCTAGCGGGCAGGAGCAGTACTTC.

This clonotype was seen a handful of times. In DNA, the CDR3 is TGTGCCAGCAGTTCACTAGCGGGAGTCCCCGGGGAGCTGTTTTTT. It is translated as CASSSLAGVPGELFF. The chain couples TRBV6-5 to TRBJ2-2, with 11 bases aligning to TRBD2. This CDR3 has 15 residues. V lost 4 bases and J lost 6; bases outside the gene matches: 4. In germline, CDR1 is MNHEY, CDR2 SVGAGI.

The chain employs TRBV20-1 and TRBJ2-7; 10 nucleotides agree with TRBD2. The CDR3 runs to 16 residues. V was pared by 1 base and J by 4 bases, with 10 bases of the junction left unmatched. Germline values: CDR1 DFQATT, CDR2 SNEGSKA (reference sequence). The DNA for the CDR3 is TGCAGTGCTAGAGGATCGAGCGGGAGGGCCGCGTACGAGCAGTACTTC. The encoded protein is CSARGSSGRAAYEQYF.

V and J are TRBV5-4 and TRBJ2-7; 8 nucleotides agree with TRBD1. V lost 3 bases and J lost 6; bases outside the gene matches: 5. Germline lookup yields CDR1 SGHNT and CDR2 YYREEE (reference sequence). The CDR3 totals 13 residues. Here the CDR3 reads CASSYEQGGEQYF. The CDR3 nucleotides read TGTGCCAGCAGCTACGAACAGGGGGGCGAGCAGTACTTC.

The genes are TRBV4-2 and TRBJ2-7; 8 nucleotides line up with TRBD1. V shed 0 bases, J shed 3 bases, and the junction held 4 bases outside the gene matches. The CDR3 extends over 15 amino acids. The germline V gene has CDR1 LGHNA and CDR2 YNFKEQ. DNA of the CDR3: TGTGCCAGCAGCCAAGATACAGGACAGGGCTACGAGCAGTACTTC. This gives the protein CASSQDTGQGYEQYF.